These T cell receptor beta chains were read from a single sample in a study of identical twins. One entry per CDR3 protein, called by TCRdb with MiXCR from the 5' RACE reads. The sample lists about 890,000 distinct CDR3 sequences; roughly an eighth were seen once. The same sample was also used in a study of yellow fever vaccine responses in identical twins.

Sequenced material: PBMCs. These receptors were obtained from a woman between 18 and 30 years old in good health. Each CDR3 is given with its conserved first and last residue. The order of the fields is D gene, clone size, V gene, J gene, CDR3 DNA, CDR3 protein. The D gene is left open where the match is weak. Rows may omit the clone size; those that give it use once, few, many or a size class.

d_gene: .; abundance: .; v_gene: TRBV7-2; j_gene: TRBJ1-2; CDR3nt: TGTGCCAGCAGCTCCTCAAGGGGGGTCGCGAACTATGGCTACACCTTC; CDR3aa: CASSSSRGVANYGYTF
d_gene: .; abundance: .; v_gene: TRBV27; j_gene: TRBJ2-2; CDR3nt: TGTGCCAGCAGTTTAGCGCACGAAAGGGGCGGGGAGCTGTTTTTT; CDR3aa: CASSLAHERGGELFF
d_gene: TRBD2; abundance: few; v_gene: TRBV5-1; j_gene: TRBJ2-1; CDR3nt: TGCGCCAGCAGCTTGTACGGGACTAGCGGTCCTTACAATGAGCAGTTCTTC; CDR3aa: CASSLYGTSGPYNEQFF
d_gene: .; abundance: many; v_gene: TRBV4-2; j_gene: TRBJ1-6; CDR3nt: TGTGCCAGCAGCCAAGATTGGAGTAATTCACCCCTCCACTTT; CDR3aa: CASSQDWSNSPLHF
d_gene: TRBD1; abundance: many; v_gene: TRBV11-2; j_gene: TRBJ2-5; CDR3nt: TGTGCCAGCAGCCCCCAGGGGGCTCTTGAGACCCAGTACTTC; CDR3aa: CASSPQGALETQYF
d_gene: .; abundance: .; v_gene: TRBV9; j_gene: TRBJ1-5; CDR3nt: TGTGCCAGCAGCGTAGGTGTCGCTACGGATGGCAATCAGCCCCAGCATTTT; CDR3aa: CASSVGVATDGNQPQHF
d_gene: .; abundance: .; v_gene: TRBV11-2; j_gene: TRBJ2-3; CDR3nt: TGTGCCAGCAGCTCCACCTGGGACTCTGAGGCAGGGGCCGTTCGAGATACGCAGTATTTT; CDR3aa: CASSSTWDSEAGAVRDTQYF
d_gene: TRBD2; abundance: few; v_gene: TRBV3-1; j_gene: TRBJ2-7; CDR3nt: TGTGCCAGCAGCCAAGATAGACTAGCGGGAGCGTCTTCCTACGAGCAGTACTTC; CDR3aa: CASSQDRLAGASSYEQYF
d_gene: TRBD1; abundance: .; v_gene: TRBV5-1; j_gene: TRBJ1-2; CDR3nt: TGCGCCAGCAGCTTGTACGGGACAGCCCTGGCGGTCTACACCTTC; CDR3aa: CASSLYGTALAVYTF
d_gene: .; abundance: few; v_gene: TRBV24-1; j_gene: TRBJ2-1; CDR3nt: TGTGCCACCAGTGAAGTTGGGCTGAAGCAGTTCTTC; CDR3aa: CATSEVGLKQFF
d_gene: TRBD2; abundance: few; v_gene: TRBV5-1; j_gene: TRBJ2-5; CDR3nt: TGCGCCAGCAGGGCGGCGGGGACTACAAAGGGTACCCAAGAGACCCAGTACTTC; CDR3aa: CASRAAGTTKGTQETQYF
d_gene: TRBD1; abundance: few; v_gene: TRBV12-3/TRBV12-4; j_gene: TRBJ2-1; CDR3nt: TGTGCCAGCAGTTTAGTTAGGGGCAGGGGGCTGAATGAGCAGTTCTTC; CDR3aa: CASSLVRGRGLNEQFF
d_gene: .; abundance: .; v_gene: TRBV7-2; j_gene: TRBJ2-3; CDR3nt: TGTGCCAGCAGCTGGAGAAGAACAGATACGCAGTATTTT; CDR3aa: CASSWRRTDTQYF
d_gene: TRBD1; abundance: few; v_gene: TRBV6-1; j_gene: TRBJ2-3; CDR3nt: TGTGCCAGCAGTGACCAGACAGGGGGCAGAGATACGCAGTATTTT; CDR3aa: CASSDQTGGRDTQYF
d_gene: TRBD2; abundance: few; v_gene: TRBV7-6; j_gene: TRBJ2-3; CDR3nt: TGTGCCAGCAGCTTAGCGGACGCGGGGGGTACAGATACGCAGTATTTT; CDR3aa: CASSLADAGGTDTQYF
d_gene: .; abundance: few; v_gene: TRBV5-1; j_gene: TRBJ1-2; CDR3nt: TGCGCCAGCAGCTTGGGGCAGCTCTATGATGGCTACACCTTC; CDR3aa: CASSLGQLYDGYTF
d_gene: TRBD2; abundance: .; v_gene: TRBV12-3/TRBV12-4; j_gene: TRBJ2-7; CDR3nt: TGTGCCAGCAGCCAAAACCCGAGGAGCGGGAGGGGGGAGCAGTACTTC; CDR3aa: CASSQNPRSGRGEQYF
d_gene: .; abundance: many; v_gene: TRBV12-3/TRBV12-4; j_gene: TRBJ1-2; CDR3nt: TGTGCCAGCAGTTTATCAGACAGTTGGTATGGCTACACCTTC; CDR3aa: CASSLSDSWYGYTF